This is a list of T cell receptor beta chains from one sample in a study of T-cell reconstitution after alpha-beta-depleted transplantation in children. MiXCR, applied by TCRdb to the PCR reads, yields one record per CDR3 protein. In the table there are a few hundred thousand distinct CDR3 sequences, 20% to 30% of which are singletons. The sequencing used PBMCs, collected before TCRalphabeta/CD19-depleted stem cell transplant. Receptors originate from a boy less than two years old with Wiskott-Aldrich syndrome, due to receive a stem cell transplant. The CDR3 runs from the conserved cysteine through the conserved F or W. Fields, in order: J gene, V gene, clone size, D gene, CDR3 protein, CDR3 DNA. D genes are given only for firm matches. Clone size is not always given. Where it is, it says once, few, many or a class for expanded clones.

TRBJ1-1,TRBV3-1,few,.,CASSSGPLTEAFF,TGTGCCAGCAGTTCGGGACCGCTCACTGAAGCTTTCTTT
TRBJ2-1,TRBV12-3/TRBV12-4,few,.,CASSLRASQGGQFF,TGTGCCAGCAGTTTAAGGGCTAGCCAAGGAGGGCAGTTCTTC
TRBJ1-1,TRBV20-1,few,.,CSARRGAANTEAFF,TGCAGTGCTAGACGGGGGGCCGCGAACACTGAAGCTTTCTTT
TRBJ2-2,TRBV24-1,.,.,CATSDPGQPNTGELFF,TGTGCCACCAGTGACCCCGGACAGCCGAACACCGGGGAGCTGTTTTTT
TRBJ1-2,TRBV27,.,TRBD1,CATSRTGTSYGYTF,TGTGCCACCTCTAGGACAGGGACAAGCTATGGCTACACCTTC
TRBJ2-1,TRBV27,.,TRBD2,CASSLSLAGVPNEQFF,TGTGCCAGCAGTTTATCCCTAGCGGGAGTTCCCAATGAGCAGTTCTTC
TRBJ1-5,TRBV20-1,many,.,CSARDGSNQPQHF,TGCAGTGCTAGAGACGGTAGCAATCAGCCCCAGCATTTT
TRBJ2-5,TRBV12-3/TRBV12-4,.,.,CASSLGRTRNETQYF,TGTGCCAGCAGTTTAGGCAGGACCCGTAACGAGACCCAGTACTTC
TRBJ2-2,TRBV7-2,.,TRBD2,CASSPDTSGRAGRELFF,TGTGCCAGCAGCCCCGACACTAGCGGGAGGGCCGGCAGGGAGCTGTTTTTT
TRBJ2-5,TRBV3-1,.,.,CASSQGPVSQETQYF,TGTGCCAGCAGCCAAGGTCCAGTGAGCCAAGAGACCCAGTACTTC
TRBJ2-1,TRBV5-8,few,TRBD2,CASSATGSGKNYNEQFF,TGTGCCAGCAGCGCGACAGGTAGCGGGAAAAACTACAATGAGCAGTTCTTC
TRBJ2-4,TRBV10-2,few,TRBD2,CASSDRLAGLAKNIQYF,TGCGCCAGCAGTGACCGACTAGCGGGACTAGCCAAAAACATTCAGTACTTC
TRBJ2-6,TRBV5-1,few,.,CASSLAPVAGANVLTF,TGCGCCAGCAGCTTGGCCCCGGTGGCGGGGGCCAACGTCCTGACTTTC
TRBJ2-1,TRBV5-1,.,TRBD2,CASSLFSGQSYNEQFF,TGCGCCAGCAGCTTATTTAGCGGGCAATCCTACAATGAGCAGTTCTTC
TRBJ2-5,TRBV18,.,.,CASSPIHNVEETQYF,TGTGCCAGCTCACCAATTCATAACGTAGAAGAGACCCAGTACTTC
TRBJ2-5,TRBV5-6,.,TRBD1,CASSWTGSKETQYF,TGTGCCAGCAGCTGGACAGGGTCAAAGGAGACCCAGTACTTC
TRBJ2-7,TRBV7-2,.,TRBD2,CASSFSSGGSDEQYF,TGTGCCAGCAGCTTCTCTAGCGGGGGGTCCGACGAGCAGTACTTC
TRBJ2-3,TRBV28,few,.,CASSFGLAPITDTQYF,TGTGCCAGCAGTTTTGGTCTAGCCCCGATAACAGATACGCAGTATTTT
TRBJ1-2,TRBV27,few,TRBD1,CASSLAGQGPYGYTF,TGTGCCAGCAGTTTAGCGGGACAGGGTCCCTATGGCTACACCTTC
TRBJ2-2,TRBV20-1,few,.,CSTQAWGNTGELFF,TGCAGTACACAAGCGTGGGGTAACACCGGGGAGCTGTTTTTT
TRBJ2-1,TRBV5-1,few,TRBD2,CASSLDGTSAYNEQFF,TGCGCCAGCAGCTTGGATGGGACTAGCGCCTACAATGAGCAGTTCTTC
TRBJ2-5,TRBV28,.,TRBD1,CASSTGGPETQYF,TGTGCCAGCAGTACAGGGGGCCCAGAGACCCAGTACTTC
TRBJ2-5,TRBV5-1,few,.,CASSSEPGLRETQYF,TGCGCCAGCAGCTCTGAACCAGGCCTTCGGGAGACCCAGTACTTC